The present TCR beta chain was sequenced within a study of CD8+CD57+ T cells in acquired aplastic anemia. Patients chosen for sequencing had shown CD8+CD57+ cell expansion by flow cytometry. As a group, the patients uniformly had severe acquired aplastic anemia. About this clonotype: Its cognate antigen is unknown.

CDR3 and TCR beta VDJ profiling relied on a genomic DNA template. TCRdb redid the calling of the reads with MiXCR, one entry per CDR3 protein. The data hold a few hundred thousand distinct CDR3 sequences, with almost 50% observed a single time. Study findings and constraints: Patients had twenty-nine CD8+ CDR3 sequences in common with controls (the shared set).

Sequencing was carried out using sorted CD4+, CD8+, or CD8+CD57+ T cells (not recorded which) from PBMCs. The clonotype comes from a human donor with aplastic anemia.

The CDR3, as DNA: TGTGCCAGCAGCCGGACACAGGTTAAAGCTAACTATGGCTACACCTTC. Amino acids: CASSRTQVKANYGYTF. The chain is built from TRBV7-8 and TRBJ1-2; tentatively, D is TRBD1 (5 bases). Germline V lookup: CDR1 SGHVS, CDR2 FQNEAQ. The CDR3 runs 16 residues. Trimming took 5 bases from V and 0 from J, leaving 16 bases between them.